This T cell receptor beta chain was obtained from a study of OX40 agonist ivuxolimab in advanced cancers. Study summary: Under the entry rules, prior anti-PD-1, anti-PD-L1 or anti-CTLA-4 therapy was allowed, and roughly 41% had some.

Repertoires were generated with immunoSEQ multiplex PCR, while TCRdb's copy carries only in-frame clones and drops some. Among 55,000 to 75,000 clones, around 86% were seen once, and the ten largest hold over 1%. V was shortened by 1 base and J by 2 bases, with 11 bases between the two germline ends. This CDR3 contains 15 residues. Germline CDR1 SGHVS, CDR2 FQNEAQ. The sequence came from an adult with an advanced solid tumor such as melanoma, head and neck, liver or kidney cancer. Sequencing used CD4+ or CD8+ T cells sorted from blood, obtained in a trial of the OX40 agonist ivuxolimab. The chain recombines TRBV7-8 with TRBJ1-2; D is possibly TRBD1 (6 bases). CDR3 sequence: CASSLGPDSNYGYTF. The CDR3 bases are TGTGCCAGCAGCTTAGGACCGGACAGCAACTATGGCTACACCTTC.